The text below deals with one TCR beta chain. The data were obtained in a study of T cell responses to AZD1222 COVID-19 vaccine. Sequencing used immunoSEQ multiplex PCR; TCRdb keeps in-frame clones, though not all of them. This sample has about 190,000 clones, with almost 95% found just once. The receptor was isolated from an adult in good health. Sample: peripheral blood, taken on day 0 of AZD1222 vaccination.

The DNA for the CDR3 is TGTGCCAGCAGTCACCAAACTAGCGGGTTAAGCGAGCAGTTCTTC. It specifies CASSHQTSGLSEQFF. V and J are TRBV27 and TRBJ2-1; 9 bases fit TRBD2. CDR1 MNHEY and CDR2 SMNVEV come from the germline V gene (reference sequence). Trimming cost V 5 bases and J 10 bases; bases outside gene matches: 12. The CDR3 loop spans 15 amino acids.